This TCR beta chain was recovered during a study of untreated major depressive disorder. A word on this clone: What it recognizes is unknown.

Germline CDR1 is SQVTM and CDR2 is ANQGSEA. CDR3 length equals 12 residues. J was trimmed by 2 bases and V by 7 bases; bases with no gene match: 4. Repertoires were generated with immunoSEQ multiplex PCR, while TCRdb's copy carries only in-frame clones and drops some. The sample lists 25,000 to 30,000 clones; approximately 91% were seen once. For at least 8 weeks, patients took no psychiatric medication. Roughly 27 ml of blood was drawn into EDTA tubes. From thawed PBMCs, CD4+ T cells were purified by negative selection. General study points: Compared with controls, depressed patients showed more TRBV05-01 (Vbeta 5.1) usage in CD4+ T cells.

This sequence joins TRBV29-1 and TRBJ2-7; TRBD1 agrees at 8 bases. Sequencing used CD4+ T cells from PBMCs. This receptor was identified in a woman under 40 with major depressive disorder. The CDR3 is CSGGQGTYEQYF. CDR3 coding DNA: TGCAGCGGTGGACAGGGAACCTACGAGCAGTACTTC.